This TCR beta chain is drawn from a study of T cell changes during pregnancy in multiple sclerosis. Deletions cut 0 bases from V and 13 bases from J, with 10 bases between. The germline CDR1 and CDR2 sequences are SGHRS and YFSETQ. The CDR3 length is 11 residues. Some clones are missing from TCRdb's copy, which holds only in-frame ones; the method was immunoSEQ multiplex PCR. Of over 55,000 clones in the sample, around 94% were seen once. The sequencing here drew on CD8+ T cells from peripheral blood mononuclear cells, taken in the third trimester of pregnancy. The clonotype comes from a female donor with multiple sclerosis, enrolled in a pregnancy study. The chain combines TRBV5-1 with TRBJ1-2; D remains ambiguous. Here the CDR3 reads CASSLVRELTF. CDR3 bases: TGCGCCAGCAGCTTGGTGAGAGAGCTCACCTTC.